These 6 T cell receptor beta chains were sequenced from one sample in a study of molecular identifiers for immune sequencing clone quantification. TCRdb passed the PCR reads through MiXCR, listing each CDR3 protein once. The sample comprises 300,000 to 350,000 distinct CDR3 sequences, 20% to 25% of which are singletons, and roughly 0.86% rests with the top ten. The sequencing sample was made of naive CD8+ T cells from blood, with Jurkat cell RNA spiked in. Subset in this sample: FACS-sorted CD8+CD4-CCR7+CD45RA+ naive T cells. Receptors were obtained from a human donor in good health. Some libraries in this study had Jurkat cell RNA spiked in.

This clonotype was detected many times. This sequence joins TRBV6-2 or TRBV6-3 and TRBJ2-1; TRBD2 is a possible D gene (5 bases). The CDR3 extends over 13 amino acids. V lost 5 bases, J lost 9 bases, and 14 bases lay in between. From germline, CDR1 is MNHEY and CDR2 SVGEGT. CDR3 amino acids: CASSSNLASEQFF. The CDR3 coding sequence is TGTGCCAGCAGTAGCAATCTAGCAAGTGAGCAGTTCTTC.

J is TRBJ2-2 and V is TRBV12-3 or TRBV12-4; no firm D call. The V end was cut by 1 base, the J end by 3 bases, with 15 bases between. The CDR3 extends over 17 amino acids. The CDR3 protein is CASSLVGPVLYTGELFF. The CDR3 region has the DNA TGTGCCAGCAGTTTAGTCGGGCCAGTATTATACACCGGGGAGCTGTTTTTT.

The chain joins TRBV7-3 to TRBJ1-1; D unresolved. The CDR3 extends over 13 amino acids. From germline, CDR1 is SGHTA and CDR2 FQGTGA. V gave up 4 bases and J gave up 11 bases, with 17 bases separating them. CDR3 amino acids: CASSSIGSKEAFF. CDR3 coding DNA: TGTGCCAGCAGCTCGATAGGGTCTAAGGAGGCTTTCTTT.

This clonotype was recorded many times. V is TRBV20-1 and J is TRBJ2-7, with 7 bases aligning to TRBD2. The CDR3 totals 14 residues. V was pared by 5 bases and J by 1 base, with 8 bases of the junction left unmatched. Germline CDR1 DFQATT, CDR2 SNEGSKA (reference sequence). DNA for the CDR3: TGCAGTGCTCTCGAGCGGGGAGGTTCCTACGAGCAGTACTTC. Encoded protein: CSALERGGSYEQYF.

At least ten counts were recorded for this clonotype. The chain couples TRBV20-1 to TRBJ2-7; TRBD1 agrees at 10 bases. The CDR3 has 16 residues. Trimming at V came to 0 bases and at J to 2 bases, leaving 7 bases not matched to a gene. Per germline, CDR1 DFQATT and CDR2 SNEGSKA (reference sequence). The CDR3 bases are TGCAGTGCTAGAGATCACGGGACAGGGGTTCCCTACGAGCAGTACTTC. Its protein is CSARDHGTGVPYEQYF.

Many counts were recorded for this clonotype. The V and J genes are TRBV7-8 and TRBJ2-3; a possible D gene is TRBD2 (5 bases). Trimming left V 4 bases short and J 0 bases short, with 14 bases between. Looked up from germline, CDR1 is SGHVS and CDR2 is FQNEAQ. CDR3 length equals 16 residues. DNA for the CDR3: TGTGCCAGCAGCTCTCAACTAGAAAAAAGCACAGATACGCAGTATTTT. Translated, it gives CASSSQLEKSTDTQYF.